The 22 T cell receptor beta chains in this list originate from one sample, sequenced in a study of blood T cell repertoires in COVID-19. Sequencing used immunoSEQ multiplex PCR; TCRdb keeps in-frame clones, though not all of them. Among a few hundred thousand clones listed, nearly 90% were seen once. The specimen sequenced was PBMCs or T cells enriched from blood (not recorded which). Every receptor here comes from a woman under 30 with acute COVID-19.

DNA of the CDR3: TGCGCCAGCAGTCTTCCAGGGGAGAACACTGAAGCTTTCTTT. This encodes CASSLPGENTEAFF. The genes are TRBV10-2 and TRBJ1-1; D is perhaps TRBD1 (6 bases). The V gene lost 5 bases and the J gene lost 1 base, with 11 bases spanning the gap. The CDR3 spans 14 residues. CDR1 WSHSY and CDR2 SAAADI come from the germline V gene.

There are a few counts of this clone. The chain links TRBV27 to TRBJ2-1; 9 bases align to TRBD1. J gave up 6 bases and V 5 bases, and 23 bases lay outside the gene matches. The germline CDR1 and CDR2 sequences are MNHEY and SMNVEV (reference sequence). The CDR3 is made up of 20 amino acids. CDR3 sequence reads: CASSRAAGTGIGSHGNEQFF. CDR3 in DNA: TGTGCCAGCAGTCGCGCGGCCGGGACAGGGATAGGGTCACACGGCAATGAGCAGTTCTTC.

The gene calls are TRBV29-1 and TRBJ2-2, with TRBD1 identical over 8 bases. Germline CDR1 and CDR2: SQVTM and ANQGSEA. Losses at the gene ends were 7 bases for V and 3 bases for J; bases not matched to a gene: 10. The CDR3 is 15 residues long. CDR3 in amino acids: CSGQGTSTDTGELFF. The CDR3, as DNA: TGCAGCGGACAGGGGACCTCGACGGACACCGGGGAGCTGTTTTTT.

This chain links TRBV7-3 with TRBJ2-1; TRBD2 agrees at 10 bases. Germline loops: CDR1 SGHTA, CDR2 FQGTGA. The CDR3 runs 14 residues. After removal of 3 bases from V and 8 bases from J, the junction contained 4 bases not matched to a gene. CDR3 region: CASSFAGTSDEQFF. The DNA for the CDR3 is TGTGCCAGCAGCTTCGCCGGGACTAGCGATGAGCAGTTCTTC. Using reference TRBV7-3 and TRBJ2-1 for the parts outside the CDR3, the full variable domain is GAGVSQTPSNKVTEKGKYVELRCDPISGHTALYWYRQSLGQGPEFLIYFQGTGAADDSGLPNDRFFAVRPEGSVSTLKIQRTERGDSAVYLCASSFAGTSDEQFFGPGTRLTVL.

This chain links TRBV5-1 with TRBJ1-1; TRBD1 aligns across 7 bases. The CDR3 is 15 amino acids. The V gene end was trimmed by 4 bases and the J gene end by 2 bases; junction bases not matched to a gene: 8. Germline V gene data show CDR1 as SGHRS and CDR2 as YFSETQ. The DNA of the CDR3 is TGCGCCAGCAGCCTCGGACAGGCGTATAACACTGAAGCTTTCTTT. Its protein product is CASSLGQAYNTEAFF.

This chain joins TRBV19 and TRBJ1-2, with a tentative D call TRBD1 (6 bases). The V gene lost 2 bases and the J gene lost 2 bases, with 18 bases spanning the gap. The germline CDR1 and CDR2 sequences are LNHDA and SQIVND (reference sequence). The CDR3 has 17 amino acids. CDR3: CASSILLGATGNYGYTF. For the CDR3, the DNA is TGTGCCAGTAGTATACTCCTGGGGGCGACGGGGAACTATGGCTACACCTTC.

Points on this clone: The sample has other DNA sequences that encode this CDR3 too. The chain carries TRBV9 and TRBJ2-1, with 7 bases identical to TRBD2. The CDR3 is made up of 15 amino acids. V dropped 0 bases and J dropped 4; count of bases not matched to a gene: 4. Germline loops: CDR1 SGDLS, CDR2 YYNGEE. The CDR3 spells CASSVDPSGYNEQFF. CDR3 nucleotides: TGTGCCAGCAGCGTAGATCCTAGCGGTTACAATGAGCAGTTCTTC.

The chain combines TRBV28 with TRBJ2-1; 7 bases are a match to TRBD1. The CDR3 runs to 13 residues. Losses at the gene ends were 3 bases for V and 10 bases for J; bases not matched to a gene: 6. The germline gives CDR1 MDHEN, CDR2 SYDVKM. CDR3 residues: CASSFQGVGEQFF. CDR3 DNA: TGTGCCAGCAGTTTCCAGGGGGTAGGGGAGCAGTTCTTC.

This clone was seen only a few times. The chain links TRBV11-2 to TRBJ1-2, with 7 bases fitting TRBD1. Germline CDR1 reads SGHAT; CDR2 reads FQNNGV. The V segment lost 3 bases and the J segment 3 bases; nucleotides outside the gene matches: 7. The CDR3 consists of 15 residues. CDR3 protein: CASSFLTGIDYGYTF. In nucleotides, the CDR3 is TGTGCCAGCAGCTTTTTGACAGGGATTGACTATGGCTACACCTTC.

The V gene is TRBV5-6, the J gene TRBJ1-1, with 9 nucleotides matching TRBD1. Per germline, CDR1 SGHDT and CDR2 YYEEEE. This CDR3 has 13 amino acids. The V gene end was trimmed by 5 bases and the J gene end by 4 bases; junction bases not matched to a gene: 3. The CDR3 sequence is CASSGQGLTEAFF. In nucleotides, the CDR3 is TGTGCCAGCAGTGGACAGGGGCTCACTGAAGCTTTCTTT. The complete variable domain, with remaining parts taken from reference TRBV5-6 and TRBJ1-1, reads DAGVTQSPTHLIKTRGQQVTLRCSPKSGHDTVSWYQQALGQGPQFIFQYYEEEERQRGNFPDRFSGHQFPNYSSELNVNALLLGDSALYLCASSGQGLTEAFFGQGTRLTVV.

The V and J genes are TRBV29-1 and TRBJ2-3; 10 bases fit TRBD2. The germline gives CDR1 SQVTM, CDR2 ANQGSEA. V dropped 4 bases and J dropped 4; count of bases not matched to a gene: 14. The CDR3 runs to 17 residues. As DNA, the CDR3 is TGCAGCGTTGTTGGGGGGGCTAGCGGGAGTTTCTCAGATACGCAGTATTTT. Protein: CSVVGGASGSFSDTQYF.

The chain combines TRBV28 with TRBJ1-5; D gene uncertain. Germline V lookup: CDR1 MDHEN, CDR2 SYDVKM. The CDR3 is 14 amino acids. V was pared by 6 bases and J by 0 bases, with 9 bases between. For the CDR3, the DNA is TGTGCCAGCAGCGACACCTATAGCAATCAGCCCCAGCATTTT. Its protein is CASSDTYSNQPQHF.

The chain uses TRBV10-3 and TRBJ1-6, with a possible D match to TRBD1 (5 bases). V was cut by 1 base and J by 0 bases, with 10 bases left in between. Germline V CDR1 and CDR2: ENHRY, SYGVKD. CDR3 length equals 17 residues. In nucleotides, the CDR3 is TGTGCCATCAGTGAGTTGGAGGGGAGCTCCTATAATTCACCCCTCCACTTT. This codes for CAISELEGSSYNSPLHF.

The rearrangement joins TRBV28 to TRBJ1-2, with no clear D. Germline CDR1 and CDR2: MDHEN and SYDVKM. The V end lost 6 bases, the J end lost 3 bases, and 11 bases lay between the germline ends. The length of the CDR3 is 13 residues. The CDR3 DNA reads as TGTGCCAGCAGCGAGCAGGTTGACTATGGCTACACCTTC. Its protein product is CASSEQVDYGYTF.

V usage is TRBV7-9 and J usage is TRBJ1-3; D call uncertain. Trimming took off 5 bases at V and 0 bases at J, with 14 bases between the two ends. CDR1 is SEHNR, CDR2 FQNEAQ, per germline (reference sequence). The CDR3 contains 16 residues. DNA of the CDR3: TGTGCCAGCAGCCCGACAAGGACTGCCTCTGGAAACACCATATATTTT. Its protein product is CASSPTRTASGNTIYF.

This rearrangement joins TRBV19 to TRBJ2-3; D not resolved. The CDR3 loop spans 13 amino acids. V was trimmed by 4 bases and J by 0 bases, leaving 5 bases between them. Germline CDR1 and CDR2: LNHDA and SQIVND (reference sequence). The CDR3 region is CASSRQSTDTQYF. The CDR3 bases are TGTGCCAGTAGTAGGCAGAGCACAGATACGCAGTATTTT. Based on the CDR3 plus reference TRBV19 and TRBJ2-3, the full variable domain is DGGITQSPKYLFRKEGQNVTLSCEQNLNHDAMYWYRQDPGQGLRLIYYSQIVNDFQKGDIAEGYSVSREKKESFPLTVTSAQKNPTAFYLCASSRQSTDTQYFGPGTRLTVL.

The chain has TRBV28 and TRBJ1-6, with 10 bases identical to TRBD1. Germline CDR1 is MDHEN and CDR2 is SYDVKM. With 7 bases clipped from V and 5 bases from J, the junction kept 2 bases outside the gene matches. CDR3 length: 14 amino acids. The DNA for the CDR3 is TGTGCCAGCAACGGACAGGGGGATAATTCACCCCTCCACTTT. Amino acids: CASNGQGDNSPLHF.

The rearrangement joins TRBV28 to TRBJ1-4, with no clear D. Germline V gives CDR1 MDHEN, CDR2 SYDVKM. The CDR3 consists of 14 residues. Trimming shortened V by 2 bases and J by 4 bases, and 8 bases separated the two germline ends. The CDR3 nucleotides are TGTGCCAGCAGTTTAATCGGGGATAATGAAAAACTGTTTTTT. It codes for CASSLIGDNEKLFF. Filled out from reference TRBV28 and TRBJ1-4, the complete variable domain reads DVKVTQSSRYLVKRTGEKVFLECVQDMDHENMFWYRQDPGLGLRLIYFSYDVKMKEKGDIPEGYSVSREKKERFSLILESASTNQTSMYLCASSLIGDNEKLFFGSGTQLSVL.

V usage is TRBV10-3 and J usage is TRBJ2-2; 7 nucleotides match TRBD1. This CDR3 region has 14 residues. Germline CDR1 is ENHRY and CDR2 is SYGVKD. After removal of 9 bases from V and 0 bases from J, the junction contained 4 bases not matched to a gene. CDR3 bases: TGTGCCATATCAGACAGGGCGAACACCGGGGAGCTGTTTTTT. This encodes CAISDRANTGELFF.

This clone occurred once. The V call is TRBV2, the J call TRBJ1-2; 8 bases fit TRBD1. The CDR3 contains 15 residues. V lost 4 bases to trimming and J lost 8 bases; unmatched junction nucleotides: 12. Germline V gene sequence: CDR1 SNHLY, CDR2 FYNNEI. CDR3 residues: CASSVGQEYLKGYTF. Here the CDR3 DNA reads TGTGCCAGCAGTGTGGGACAGGAATACCTAAAGGGCTACACCTTC. Based on the CDR3 plus reference TRBV2 and TRBJ1-2, the full variable domain is EPEVTQTPSHQVTQMGQEVILRCVPISNHLYFYWYRQILGQKVEFLVSFYNNEISEKSEIFDDQFSVERPDGSNFTLKIRSTKLEDSAMYFCASSVGQEYLKGYTFGSGTRLTVV.

The chain uses TRBV9 and TRBJ2-3, with a weak D call TRBD2 (6 bases). CDR1 SGDLS and CDR2 YYNGEE come from the germline V gene. The CDR3 extends over 16 amino acids. V gave up 0 bases and J gave up 3 bases, with 14 bases separating them. CDR3 DNA sequence: TGTGCCAGCAGCGTAGTGCCTGACGGGGGAACAGATACGCAGTATTTT. Protein sequence: CASSVVPDGGTDTQYF.

The chain is built from TRBV5-1 and TRBJ1-6, with no clear D. This CDR3 contains 18 residues. Per germline, CDR1 SGHRS and CDR2 YFSETQ. V was trimmed by 2 bases and J by 8 bases, leaving 23 bases between them. The CDR3: CASSFGVIGDTRDSPLHF. CDR3 nucleotides: TGCGCCAGCAGCTTTGGTGTAATTGGCGACACGCGGGATTCACCCCTCCACTTT.